The rows below give T cell receptor beta chains drawn from one sample of a study of CD8 T cells in Susac syndrome. A single record per CDR3 protein comes from TCRdb applying MiXCR to the immunoSEQ multiplex PCR reads. The data show around 100,000 distinct CDR3 sequences, roughly 96% seen once. Material for sequencing was CD8+ T cells from PBMCs. The origin of the receptors is a human donor with Susac syndrome. The CDR3 runs from the conserved cysteine through the conserved F or W. The order of the fields is V gene, J gene, CDR3 protein.

>TRBV14|TRBJ2-5
CASSATLAGVETQYF
>TRBV3-1|TRBJ2-7
CASSPRQFGIYEQYF
>TRBV24-1|TRBJ2-3
CATSGGDTDTQYF
>TRBV29-1|TRBJ2-7
CSVDRGASEQYF
>TRBV3-1|TRBJ2-1
CASSPNLGRDEQFF
>TRBV6-5|TRBJ1-2
CASRARDRENYGYTF
>TRBV20-1|TRBJ2-3
CSVTRQGAYTDTQYF
>TRBV29-1|TRBJ2-5
CSVRSRPQETQYF
>TRBV19|TRBJ2-7
CASSKGQETYEQYF
>TRBV29-1|TRBJ2-5
CSVEDRLKTQYF
>TRBV11-2|TRBJ2-5
CASSLVGSQETQYF
>TRBV29-1|TRBJ1-3
CSVEASGNTIYF
>TRBV15|TRBJ2-1
CATSLRADGLNEQFF
>TRBV20-1|TRBJ2-5
CSANQGLWETQYF
>TRBV30|TRBJ1-2
CAWSVLGALNPPHGYTF
>TRBV29-1|TRBJ2-1
CTTTGDRGNEQFF
>TRBV20-1|TRBJ1-1
CSGNRGLNTEAFF
>TRBV20-1|TRBJ2-7
CSAGQRYF
>TRBV2|TRBJ1-2
CASSDRPGGYTF
>TRBV7-9|TRBJ2-1
CASSRGGSYEQFF
>TRBV13|TRBJ2-7
CASRLGTSGSYEQYF
>TRBV11-2|TRBJ1-5
CARGRSNQPQHF
>TRBV24-1|TRBJ2-5
CATSDRTAIQETQYF
>TRBV28|TRBJ2-5
CASRPPGQGLGTQYF
>TRBV29-1|TRBJ2-1
CSVGPPGLALNEQFF
>TRBV5-6|TRBJ2-2
CASSLFVAGELFF
>TRBV6-9|TRBJ1-5
CASKDQPQHF
>TRBV5-1|TRBJ1-5
CASSLGGGQPQHF
>TRBV19|TRBJ1-5
CASSIDLEKPQHF
>TRBV6-1|TRBJ2-3
CASSVISTDTQYF
>TRBV18|TRBJ2-1
CASSPGLAAYNEQFF
>TRBV7-2|TRBJ2-7
CASSRTYEQYF
>TRBV15|TRBJ2-5
CATSRQLDQETQYF
>TRBV3-1|TRBJ2-5
CASSQVESGQGGDQGETQYF
>TRBV20-1|TRBJ2-1
CSARDPRGAYNEQFF
>TRBV20-1|TRBJ2-1
CSATRGDVEQFF
>TRBV9|TRBJ2-5
CASSGPLGGQGETQYF
>TRBV20-1|TRBJ2-6
CSASPGVSGANVLTF
>TRBV2|TRBJ2-1
CANGEQFF
>TRBV4-2|TRBJ2-3
CASSQEAGVATDTQYF
>TRBV12-3/TRBV12-4|TRBJ2-1
CASSRSGNNEQFF
>TRBV29-1|TRBJ2-1
CSVRQDGWVEQFF
>TRBV20-1|TRBJ2-5
CSAREGEETQYF
>TRBV5-6|TRBJ2-1
CASSLDEAGEQFF
>TRBV4-1|TRBJ1-1
CASSQEPHLPNTEAFF
>TRBV20-1|TRBJ2-7
CSASLSAPYEQYF
>TRBV7-9|TRBJ2-4
CASSPDREVNIQYF
>TRBV5-1|TRBJ1-4
CASSLDQDANEKLFF
>TRBV14|TRBJ2-7
CASSQLDSPSSYEQYF
>TRBV20-1|TRBJ2-6
CSATDGHSGANVLTF
>TRBV3-1|TRBJ2-7
CASRLAVEPLYEQYF
>TRBV20-1|TRBJ1-5
CSAGGQPQHF
>TRBV27|TRBJ1-1
CASAHRTGKNTEAFF
>TRBV29-1|TRBJ1-2
CSVDLGTTSGYTF
>TRBV9|TRBJ2-1
CASSANNEQFF